These 10 T cell receptor beta chains were sequenced from one sample in a study of vaccination effects on CD4 cells after COVID-19. It was after 10 days of culture that CD4+ T cells were isolated. This table comes from immunoSEQ multiplex PCR, and its TCRdb copy is limited to in-frame clones, with some not included. This table holds 70,000 or so clones, approximately 80% found once. Their target antigens are unknown. Sequenced here: CD4+ T cells from PBMCs cultured without peptide, sampled before COVID-19 vaccination. The receptors here all came from a human donor who received a COVID-19 vaccine.

J is TRBJ2-5 and V is TRBV9; the D gene is possibly TRBD2 (7 bases). The V end was cut by 4 bases, the J end by 4 bases, with 14 bases between. Germline V CDR1 and CDR2: SGDLS, YYNGEE. The CDR3 is 14 amino acids. CDR3 region: CASSPPGGRETQYF. The CDR3 coding sequence is TGTGCCAGCAGCCCTCCGGGGGGCCGAGAGACCCAGTACTTC.

The chain recombines TRBV18 with TRBJ2-5; D remains unclear. CDR3 length: 14 amino acids. The V and J ends lost 4 bases and 2 bases respectively, with 11 bases between them. Per germline, CDR1 KGHSH and CDR2 LQKENI. As DNA, the CDR3 is TGTGCCAGCTCACAGGAAAGGGATCAAGAGACCCAGTACTTC. Its protein is CASSQERDQETQYF.

V and J are TRBV2 and TRBJ1-5; a possible D gene is TRBD1 (6 bases). V was trimmed by 0 bases and J by 5 bases, leaving 17 bases between them. The CDR3 has 17 amino acids. In germline, CDR1 is SNHLY, CDR2 FYNNEI. The CDR3 sequence is CASSEALRGVPDQPQHF. The CDR3 DNA reads as TGTGCCAGCAGTGAAGCGCTGAGGGGGGTTCCGGATCAGCCCCAGCATTTT.

The rearrangement joins TRBV19 to TRBJ1-1; unclear D gene. The germline V gene encodes CDR1 LNHDA and CDR2 SQIVND (reference sequence). The CDR3 totals 13 residues. V lost 6 bases and J lost 1, with 9 bases in between. As DNA, the CDR3 is TGTGCCAGTAGGGAGCTCTCGAACACTGAAGCTTTCTTT. Its protein is CASRELSNTEAFF.

This clone was recorded only once. The chain uses TRBV28 and TRBJ1-3, with D uncertain. The CDR3 is made up of 13 amino acids. The V and J ends lost 4 bases and 0 bases respectively, with 4 bases between them. The germline gives CDR1 MDHEN, CDR2 SYDVKM. The DNA for the CDR3 is TGTGCCAGCAGTTGGAGCTCTGGAAACACCATATATTTT. As protein: CASSWSSGNTIYF.

DNA of the CDR3: TGTGCCAGCAGCTTAGATCAGGGGGCTTACGAGCAGTACGTC. Translating it yields CASSLDQGAYEQYV. The V gene is TRBV7-2, the J gene TRBJ2-7, with 8 bases matching TRBD1. Germline lookup yields CDR1 SGHTA and CDR2 FQGNSA. After removal of 1 base from V and 4 bases from J, the junction contained 3 bases not matched to a gene. The CDR3 is 14 residues long.

The chain is built from TRBV5-8 and TRBJ1-1; TRBD1 matches at 7 bases. Germline V gene sequence: CDR1 SGHTS, CDR2 YDEGEE. The CDR3 is 12 amino acids. Losses at the gene ends were 4 bases for V and 6 bases for J; bases not matched to a gene: 3. The CDR3 sequence: CASSRDRAEAFF. DNA of the CDR3: TGTGCCAGCAGCCGAGACAGGGCTGAAGCTTTCTTT.

This clone was observed once. The chain recombines TRBV5-1 with TRBJ1-3, with TRBD1 matching over 9 bases. The CDR3 runs 15 residues. V shed 4 bases and J 1 base; nucleotides not matched to a gene: 3. From germline, CDR1 is SGHRS and CDR2 YFSETQ. CDR3 residues: CASSAGTGSGNTIYF. The DNA of the CDR3 is TGCGCCAGCAGCGCCGGGACAGGGTCTGGAAACACCATATATTTT.

V gene TRBV19 combines with J gene TRBJ1-5, with a possible D match to TRBD1 (6 bases). V was pared by 6 bases and J by 6 bases, with 12 bases between. The CDR3 spans 13 residues. The germline V gene encodes CDR1 LNHDA and CDR2 SQIVND (reference sequence). The CDR3 sequence is CASSQGLTQPQHF. The CDR3 DNA reads TGTGCCAGTAGCCAGGGGTTGACTCAGCCCCAGCATTTT.

The chain is built from TRBV6-4 and TRBJ2-5; 8 nucleotides line up with TRBD1. CDR3 size: 15 residues. Germline V gene lookup returns CDR1 MRHNA and CDR2 SNTAGT. The V gene end was trimmed by 1 base and the J gene end by 5 bases; junction bases not matched to a gene: 6. This CDR3 is CASSDFAGGRETQYF. The CDR3 DNA sequence: TGTGCCAGCAGTGACTTCGCAGGGGGCCGGGAGACCCAGTACTTC.